Shown below are 21 T cell receptor beta chains from a single sample sequenced in a study of graft-versus-host responses after intestinal transplantation. The table came from immunoSEQ multiplex PCR; TCRdb's copy has only in-frame clones and leaves some out. The sample consists of about 39,000 clones, approximately 93% of them appearing once. What these receptors recognize is not known. Sequencing used unstimulated CD8+ T cells sorted from spleen or lymph node cells, obtained before transplant. These receptors were taken from a human donor who was the organ donor for an intestinal transplant.

This clone was seen once. The chain links TRBV11-2 to TRBJ1-4; no firm D call. CDR3 length: 16 residues. The germline gives CDR1 SGHAT, CDR2 FQNNGV. The V and J ends lost 5 bases and 8 bases respectively, with 21 bases between them. The CDR3 reads CASSQTPFGAGEKLFF. CDR3 nucleotides: TGTGCCAGCAGCCAAACTCCTTTCGGTGCGGGGGAAAAACTGTTTTTT.

J is TRBJ1-4 and V is TRBV27, with 7 bases that match TRBD1. Germline CDR1 and CDR2: MNHEY and SMNVEV (reference sequence). V lost 5 bases and J lost 7; bases outside the gene matches: 7. CDR3 length equals 14 residues. The CDR3 loop reads CASSPWAGGEKLFF. The CDR3 coding sequence is TGTGCCAGCAGTCCGTGGGCAGGGGGTGAAAAACTGTTTTTT.

This sequence joins TRBV28 and TRBJ2-5, with TRBD2 matching 8 bases. The closer fit of TRBJ2-7 to the DNA end suggests the J call may be wrong. This CDR3 has 15 amino acids. Germline-derived CDR1 and CDR2 are MDHEN and SYDVKM. CDR3 region: CASSFSVGLGSEQYF. CDR3 bases: TGTGCCAGCAGTTTCAGCGTGGGACTAGGAAGCGAGCAGTACTTC.

In this sample, this clone turned up once. The chain is built from TRBV9 and TRBJ1-1; D not certain. Germline V lookup: CDR1 SGDLS, CDR2 YYNGEE. V was clipped by 0 bases and J by 1 base, with 7 bases between them. The CDR3 consists of 14 residues. The CDR3 protein is CASSVGQRNTEAFF. The CDR3 bases are TGTGCCAGCAGCGTAGGGCAGAGGAACACTGAAGCTTTCTTT. Complete variable domain (other parts from reference TRBV9 and TRBJ1-1): DSGVTQTPKHLITATGQRVTLRCSPRSGDLSVYWYQQSLDQGLQFLIQYYNGEERAKGNILERFSAQQFPDLHSELNLSSLELGDSALYFCASSVGQRNTEAFFGQGTRLTVV.

The chain is built from TRBV9 and TRBJ2-7; 13 bases agree with TRBD2. The J segment lost 6 bases and the V segment lost 0 bases, leaving 0 bases of the junction unmatched. CDR1 and CDR2 (germline): SGDLS, YYNGEE. CDR3 length: 14 residues. The CDR3 nucleotides are TGTGCCAGCAGCGTAGGGACTAGCGGGAGCGAGCAGTACTTC. The encoded protein is CASSVGTSGSEQYF.

This chain uses TRBV27 with TRBJ2-7; 8 bases match TRBD1. CDR1 and CDR2 from the germline V gene are MNHEY and SMNVEV (reference sequence). J gave up 3 bases and V 1 base, and 11 bases lay outside the gene matches. The CDR3 is 17 residues long. This CDR3 is CASSLYGPGGQHYEQYF. CDR3 DNA: TGTGCCAGCAGTTTATATGGCCCAGGGGGCCAACACTACGAGCAGTACTTC.

The CDR3 spells CASSQERGEGVFNEQFF. CDR3 DNA: TGTGCCAGCAGCCAAGAACGCGGGGAGGGCGTTTTCAATGAGCAGTTCTTC. J is TRBJ2-1 and V is TRBV4-2; 7 nucleotides line up with TRBD2. This CDR3 spans 17 amino acids. Germline V gene lookup returns CDR1 LGHNA and CDR2 YNFKEQ. Trimming cost V 0 bases and J 6 bases; bases outside gene matches: 11.

The chain links TRBV15 to TRBJ2-1; no clear D. This CDR3 has 12 amino acids. In germline, CDR1 is LNHNV, CDR2 YYDKDF (reference sequence). The ends were cut back, 0 bases at V and 7 bases at J, with 4 bases in the middle. The CDR3 here is CATSRDCNEQFF. CDR3 coding DNA: TGTGCCACCAGCAGAGATTGTAATGAGCAGTTCTTC.

The CDR3 DNA reads as TGTGCCAGCAGCCAAGGCCTGACCTCTCCTAACTATGGCTACACCTTC. The encoded protein is CASSQGLTSPNYGYTF. V and J are TRBV14 and TRBJ1-2; D not resolved. Trimming pared 1 base from V and 0 bases from J, leaving 12 bases between. This CDR3 is built from 16 residues. Germline lookup yields CDR1 SGHDN and CDR2 FVKESK.

The chain joins TRBV4-3 to TRBJ1-1; weak D call: TRBD1 (6 bases). In germline, CDR1 is LGHNA, CDR2 YSLEER. The V end was cut by 1 base, the J end by 6 bases, with 12 bases between. The CDR3 runs 14 residues. Written as DNA, the CDR3 is TGCGCCAGCAGCCAAGTCGGGGGCTGGCCTGAAGCTTTCTTT. Amino acids: CASSQVGGWPEAFF.

Only a few counts were recorded for this clone. The chain carries TRBV19 and TRBJ2-7, with unresolved D. Germline values: CDR1 LNHDA, CDR2 SQIVND (reference sequence). Trimming took off 4 bases at V and 4 bases at J, with 14 bases between the two ends. There are 14 residues in the CDR3. CDR3 sequence reads: CASSTSGSLYEQYF. CDR3 DNA: TGTGCCAGTAGTACGTCAGGTTCCCTTTACGAGCAGTACTTC.

The genes are TRBV6-1 and TRBJ2-2; D uncertain. Germline V gene data show CDR1 as MNHNS and CDR2 as SASEGT. With 2 bases removed from V and 7 bases from J, the gap between germline ends came to 11 bases. The CDR3 is 14 amino acids. The CDR3, as DNA: TGTGCCAGCAGTGAAAATAGGCAAATCGGGGAGCTGTTTTTT. This sequence encodes CASSENRQIGELFF.

This rearrangement joins TRBV7-6 to TRBJ2-2; D is perhaps TRBD2 (6 bases). This CDR3 has 14 amino acids. Germline loops: CDR1 SGHVS, CDR2 FNYEAQ. The V gene lost 0 bases and the J gene lost 5 bases, with 7 bases spanning the gap. This chain's CDR3 is CASSLARGTGELFF. The CDR3 bases are TGTGCCAGCAGCTTAGCGCGGGGTACCGGGGAGCTGTTTTTT.

The chain carries TRBV10-3 and TRBJ2-4; 10 nucleotides agree with TRBD1. This CDR3 has 17 amino acids. Unmatched junction bases numbered 7, after V lost 0 bases and J lost 5 bases. Germline CDR1 ENHRY, CDR2 SYGVKD. CDR3 sequence (DNA): TGTGCCATCAGTGAGTCCTTACCGACAGGGGGCGAAAACATTCAGTACTTC. Protein product: CAISESLPTGGENIQYF.

V gene TRBV4-1 combines with J gene TRBJ2-3; no definite D call. The CDR3 extends over 15 amino acids. From germline, CDR1 is MGHRA and CDR2 YSYEKL. The V and J ends lost 0 bases and 7 bases respectively, with 14 bases between them. CDR3: CASSQDGLEFYTQYF. CDR3 bases: TGCGCCAGCAGCCAAGATGGGCTAGAGTTTTATACGCAGTATTTT.

The V and J genes are TRBV27 and TRBJ2-7; D is ambiguous. CDR3 length equals 14 residues. The germline gives CDR1 MNHEY, CDR2 SMNVEV (reference sequence). The V gene lost 3 bases and the J gene lost 3 bases, with 12 bases spanning the gap. CDR3 protein: CASSFSAADYEQYF. The CDR3 bases are TGTGCCAGCAGTTTTTCAGCCGCTGACTACGAGCAGTACTTC.

The rearrangement uses TRBV19 and TRBJ2-7; 8 nucleotides match TRBD1. This CDR3 spans 15 amino acids. The V and J ends lost 5 bases and 4 bases, in that order; junction bases with no gene match: 10. Germline V lookup: CDR1 LNHDA, CDR2 SQIVND (reference sequence). CDR3 residues: CASSPGSGGLYEQYF. CDR3 bases: TGTGCCAGTAGTCCCGGGTCAGGGGGCCTTTACGAGCAGTACTTC.

The chain's CDR3 is CASSFSGTLEAFF. The CDR3 DNA reads as TGTGCCAGTAGTTTCTCCGGGACTCTTGAAGCTTTCTTT. This chain joins TRBV19 and TRBJ1-1; the D gene is possibly TRBD1 (5 bases). This CDR3 is 13 amino acids long. Germline CDR1 reads LNHDA; CDR2 reads SQIVND (reference sequence). V lost 5 bases and J lost 7, with 14 bases in between.

The genes are TRBV7-8 and TRBJ2-2; D unresolved. In germline, CDR1 is SGHVS, CDR2 FQNEAQ. The CDR3 contains 11 residues. V was pared by 5 bases and J by 5 bases, with 3 bases between. The CDR3 coding sequence is TGTGCCAGCAGCGGAACCGGGGAGCTGTTTTTT. Translated: CASSGTGELFF.

The V call is TRBV27, the J call TRBJ2-7; TRBD1 agrees at 11 bases. V was pared by 5 bases and J by 3 bases, with 3 bases of the junction left unmatched. The CDR3 runs to 14 residues. The germline V gene has CDR1 MNHEY and CDR2 SMNVEV (reference sequence). CDR3 sequence (DNA): TGTGCCAGCAGTGCCGGGACAGGGGGCTACGAGCAGTACTTC. Encoded protein: CASSAGTGGYEQYF.

V gene TRBV4-3 combines with J gene TRBJ1-2, with 7 bases that match TRBD1. V shed 4 bases and J 3 bases; nucleotides not matched to a gene: 8. The CDR3 covers 15 residues. In germline, CDR1 is LGHNA, CDR2 YSLEER. The CDR3 is CASSLWTGLDYGYTF. CDR3 nucleotides: TGCGCCAGCAGCCTATGGACAGGACTGGACTATGGCTACACCTTC.